The clone carrying this T cell receptor (beta chain) is a singleton in its sample. Its antigen remains unidentified. The data derive from a study of shared clonotypes between healthy human individuals. In the study overall: Each donor had three CD4 naive, three CD4 memory, two CD8 naive and one CD8 memory plate.

The table came from immunoSEQ multiplex PCR; TCRdb's copy has only in-frame clones and leaves some out. Of under 650,000 clones listed, 90% to 97% are singletons. V was trimmed by 5 bases and J by 0 bases, leaving 8 bases between them. This CDR3 is 14 amino acids long. The germline gives CDR1 KGHSH, CDR2 LQKENI. Broader study findings: Shared clonotypes: roughly 5% naive CD4, about 4% naive CD8, over 2% memory CD4, over 0.3% memory CD8.

The origin of this receptor is a woman aged 25 to 45 in good health. The sample was naive CD4+ T cells sorted from blood. The subset denotes: CD45RA+ positively selected. The chain combines TRBV18 with TRBJ1-5; D remains ambiguous. CDR3 region: CASSENYSNQPQHF. The CDR3 DNA is TGTGCCAGCTCAGAAAATTATAGCAATCAGCCCCAGCATTTT.